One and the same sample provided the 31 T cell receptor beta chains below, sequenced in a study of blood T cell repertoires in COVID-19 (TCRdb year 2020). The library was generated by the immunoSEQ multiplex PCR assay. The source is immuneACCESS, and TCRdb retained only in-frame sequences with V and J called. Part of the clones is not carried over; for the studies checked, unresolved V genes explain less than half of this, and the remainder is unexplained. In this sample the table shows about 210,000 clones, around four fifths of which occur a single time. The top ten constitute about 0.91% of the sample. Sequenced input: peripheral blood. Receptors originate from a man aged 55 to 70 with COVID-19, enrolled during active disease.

CDR3 DNA sequence: TGTGCCAGTAAGGGGCAGGGGGCGATTCAGCCCCAGCATTTT. This gives the protein CASKGQGAIQPQHF. The chain joins TRBV19 to TRBJ1-5, with TRBD1 matching 8 bases. This CDR3 is 14 amino acids long. The germline V gene has CDR1 LNHDA and CDR2 SQIVND (reference sequence). V lost 7 bases to trimming and J lost 6 bases; unmatched junction nucleotides: 8. Supplemented by reference TRBV19 and TRBJ1-5, the full variable domain reads DGGITQSPKYLFRKEGQNVTLSCEQNLNHDAMYWYRQDPGQGLRLIYYSQIVNDFQKGDIAEGYSVSREKKESFPLTVTSAQKNPTAFYLCASKGQGAIQPQHFGDGTRLSIL.

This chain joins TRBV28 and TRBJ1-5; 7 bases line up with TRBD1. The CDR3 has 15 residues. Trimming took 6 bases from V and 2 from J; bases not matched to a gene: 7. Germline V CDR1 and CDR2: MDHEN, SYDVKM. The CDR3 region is CASRQPTGGNQPQHF. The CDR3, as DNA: TGTGCCAGCAGACAGCCCACAGGGGGCAATCAGCCCCAGCATTTT.

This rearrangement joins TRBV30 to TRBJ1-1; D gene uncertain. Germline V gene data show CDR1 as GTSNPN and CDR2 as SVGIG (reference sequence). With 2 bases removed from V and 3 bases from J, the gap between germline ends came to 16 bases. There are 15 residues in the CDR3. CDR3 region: CAWSNPRIGDTEAFF. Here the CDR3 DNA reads TGTGCCTGGAGTAACCCAAGGATCGGGGACACTGAAGCTTTCTTT.

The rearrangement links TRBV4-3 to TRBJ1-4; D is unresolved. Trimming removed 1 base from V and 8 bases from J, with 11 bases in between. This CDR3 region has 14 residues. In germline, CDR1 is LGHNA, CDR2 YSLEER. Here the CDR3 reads CASSQGQSGEKLFF. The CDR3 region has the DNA TGCGCCAGCAGCCAAGGGCAGTCGGGGGAAAAACTGTTTTTT.

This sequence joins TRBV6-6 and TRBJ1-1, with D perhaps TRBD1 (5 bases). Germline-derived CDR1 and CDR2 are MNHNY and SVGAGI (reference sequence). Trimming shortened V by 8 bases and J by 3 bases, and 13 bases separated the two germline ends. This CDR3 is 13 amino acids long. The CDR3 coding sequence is TGTGCCAGCTCCCTGGGCAGGGACACTGAAGCTTTCTTT. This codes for CASSLGRDTEAFF.

The DNA for the CDR3 is TGTGCCACTCTCAATTTCGGGGTCAACGAGCAGTACTTC. This translates into CATLNFGVNEQYF. The gene calls are TRBV28 and TRBJ2-7, with D maybe TRBD2 (5 bases). The CDR3 has 13 amino acids. Germline V CDR1 and CDR2: MDHEN, SYDVKM. The V end lost 10 bases, the J end lost 5 bases, and 18 bases lay between the germline ends.

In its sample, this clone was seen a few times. In nucleotides, the CDR3 is TGCGCCAGCAGCCAAAGCCGGGACAGCTACTATGGCTACACCTTC. As protein: CASSQSRDSYYGYTF. The chain combines TRBV4-3 with TRBJ1-2, with 7 bases fitting TRBD1. The CDR3 extends over 15 amino acids. Losses at the gene ends were 2 bases for V and 3 bases for J; bases not matched to a gene: 6. The germline V gene has CDR1 LGHNA and CDR2 YSLEER.

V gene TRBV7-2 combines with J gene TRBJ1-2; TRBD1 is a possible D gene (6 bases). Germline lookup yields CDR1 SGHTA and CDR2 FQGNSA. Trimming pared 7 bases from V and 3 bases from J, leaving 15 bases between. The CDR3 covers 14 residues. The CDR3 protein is CASTPGRGYYGYTF. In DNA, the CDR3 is TGTGCCAGCACTCCGGGAAGGGGGTACTATGGCTACACCTTC.

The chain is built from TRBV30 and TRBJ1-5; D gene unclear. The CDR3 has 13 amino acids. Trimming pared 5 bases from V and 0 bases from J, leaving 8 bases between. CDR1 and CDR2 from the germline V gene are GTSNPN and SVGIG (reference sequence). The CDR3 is CAWGRDSNQPQHF. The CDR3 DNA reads TGTGCCTGGGGACGGGATAGCAATCAGCCCCAGCATTTT.

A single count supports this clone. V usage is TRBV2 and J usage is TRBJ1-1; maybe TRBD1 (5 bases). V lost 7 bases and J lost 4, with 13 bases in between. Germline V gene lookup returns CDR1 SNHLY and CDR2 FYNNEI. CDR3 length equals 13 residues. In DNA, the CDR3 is TGTGCCAGCAACCAGGGAGGGACCACTGAAGCTTTCTTT. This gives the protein CASNQGGTTEAFF.

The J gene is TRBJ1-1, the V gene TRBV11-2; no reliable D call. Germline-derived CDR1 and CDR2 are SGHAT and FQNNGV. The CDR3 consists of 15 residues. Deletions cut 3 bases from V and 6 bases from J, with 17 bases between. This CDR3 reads CASSLGRTLGSEAFF. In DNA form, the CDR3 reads TGTGCCAGCAGCTTGGGGAGGACGTTGGGGTCTGAAGCTTTCTTT.

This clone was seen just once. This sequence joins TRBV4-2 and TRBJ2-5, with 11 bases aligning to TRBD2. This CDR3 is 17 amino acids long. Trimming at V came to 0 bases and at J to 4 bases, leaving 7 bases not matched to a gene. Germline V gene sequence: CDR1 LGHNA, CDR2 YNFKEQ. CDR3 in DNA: TGTGCCAGCAGCCAAGATCCGGGAACTAGCGGGGGAGAGACCCAGTACTTC. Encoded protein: CASSQDPGTSGGETQYF.

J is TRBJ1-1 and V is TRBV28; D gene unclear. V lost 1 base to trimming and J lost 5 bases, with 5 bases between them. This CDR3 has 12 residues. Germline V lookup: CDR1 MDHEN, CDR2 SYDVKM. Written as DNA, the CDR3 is TGTGCCAGCAGTTTATCGAGAACTGAAGCTTTCTTT. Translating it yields CASSLSRTEAFF. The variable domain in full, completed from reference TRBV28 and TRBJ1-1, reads DVKVTQSSRYLVKRTGEKVFLECVQDMDHENMFWYRQDPGLGLRLIYFSYDVKMKEKGDIPEGYSVSREKKERFSLILESASTNQTSMYLCASSLSRTEAFFGQGTRLTVV.

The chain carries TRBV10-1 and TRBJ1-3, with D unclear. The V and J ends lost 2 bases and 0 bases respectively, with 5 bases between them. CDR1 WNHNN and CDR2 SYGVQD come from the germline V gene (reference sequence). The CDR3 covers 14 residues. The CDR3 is CASSEAGSGNTIYF. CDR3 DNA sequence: TGCGCCAGCAGTGAGGCCGGCTCTGGAAACACCATATATTTT.

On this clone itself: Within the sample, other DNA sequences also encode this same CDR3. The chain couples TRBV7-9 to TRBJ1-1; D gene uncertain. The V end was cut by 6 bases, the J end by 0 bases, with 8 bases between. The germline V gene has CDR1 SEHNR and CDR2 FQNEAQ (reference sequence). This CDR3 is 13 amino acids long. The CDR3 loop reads CASSPSLNTEAFF. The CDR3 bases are TGTGCCAGCAGTCCTTCCCTGAACACTGAAGCTTTCTTT.

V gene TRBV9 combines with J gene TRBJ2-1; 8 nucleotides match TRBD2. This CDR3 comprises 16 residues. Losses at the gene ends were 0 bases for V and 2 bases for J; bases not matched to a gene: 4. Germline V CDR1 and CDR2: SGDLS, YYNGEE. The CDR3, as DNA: TGTGCCAGCAGCGTAGGGGGGACTAGAACCTACAATGAGCAGTTCTTC. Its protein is CASSVGGTRTYNEQFF.

Written as DNA, the CDR3 is TGTGCCAGCAGCTTAACCTCCGAGACAGGGGTGGGCTACACCTTC. Amino acids: CASSLTSETGVGYTF. The V gene is TRBV7-3, the J gene TRBJ1-2; 8 positions match TRBD1. CDR1 SGHTA and CDR2 FQGTGA come from the germline V gene. There are 15 residues in the CDR3. With V trimmed by 0 bases and J by 8 bases, 8 bases remained unmatched.

The CDR3 spells CASRTGQTEAFF. The CDR3 DNA sequence: TGTGCCAGCAGGACAGGGCAAACTGAAGCTTTCTTT. The V gene is TRBV27, the J gene TRBJ1-1, with 7 nucleotides matching TRBD1. Trimming cost V 6 bases and J 5 bases; bases outside gene matches: 3. Germline V lookup: CDR1 MNHEY, CDR2 SMNVEV (reference sequence). The CDR3 is 12 amino acids.

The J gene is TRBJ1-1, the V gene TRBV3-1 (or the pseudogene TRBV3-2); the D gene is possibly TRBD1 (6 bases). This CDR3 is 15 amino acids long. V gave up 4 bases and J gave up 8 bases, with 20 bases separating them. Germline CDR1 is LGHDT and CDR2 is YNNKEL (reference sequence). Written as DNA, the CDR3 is TGTGCCAGCAGCCCTTTCGGACAGTTGGCCCTAGAAGCTTTCTTT. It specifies CASSPFGQLALEAFF.

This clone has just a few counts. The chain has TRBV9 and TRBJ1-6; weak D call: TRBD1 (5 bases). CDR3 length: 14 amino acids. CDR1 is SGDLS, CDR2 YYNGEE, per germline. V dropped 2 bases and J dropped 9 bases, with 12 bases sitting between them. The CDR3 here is CASSVRQGFSPLHF. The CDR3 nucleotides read TGTGCCAGCAGCGTTCGTCAGGGTTTTTCACCCCTCCACTTT.

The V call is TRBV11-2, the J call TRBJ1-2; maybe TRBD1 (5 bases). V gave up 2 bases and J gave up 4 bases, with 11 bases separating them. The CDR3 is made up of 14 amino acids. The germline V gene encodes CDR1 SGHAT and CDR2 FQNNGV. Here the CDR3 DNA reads TGTGCCAGCAGCTTAAACGGCCAGGGCTATGGCTACACCTTC. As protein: CASSLNGQGYGYTF.

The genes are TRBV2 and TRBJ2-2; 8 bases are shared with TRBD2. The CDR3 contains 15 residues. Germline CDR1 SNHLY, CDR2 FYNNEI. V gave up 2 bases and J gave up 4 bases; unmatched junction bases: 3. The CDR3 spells CASSELGLVTGELFF. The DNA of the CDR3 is TGTGCCAGCAGTGAATTGGGACTAGTCACCGGGGAGCTGTTTTTT.

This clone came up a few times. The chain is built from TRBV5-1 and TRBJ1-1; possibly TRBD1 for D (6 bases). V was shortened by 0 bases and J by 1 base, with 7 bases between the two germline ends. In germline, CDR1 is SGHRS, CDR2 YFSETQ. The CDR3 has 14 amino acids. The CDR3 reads CASSLVQGNTEAFF. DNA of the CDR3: TGCGCCAGCAGCTTGGTACAGGGGAACACTGAAGCTTTCTTT.

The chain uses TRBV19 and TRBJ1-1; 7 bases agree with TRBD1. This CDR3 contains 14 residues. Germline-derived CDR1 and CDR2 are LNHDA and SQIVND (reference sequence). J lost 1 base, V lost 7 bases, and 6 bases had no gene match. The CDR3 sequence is CASTQGTANTEAFF. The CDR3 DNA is TGTGCCAGTACCCAAGGGACAGCGAACACTGAAGCTTTCTTT.

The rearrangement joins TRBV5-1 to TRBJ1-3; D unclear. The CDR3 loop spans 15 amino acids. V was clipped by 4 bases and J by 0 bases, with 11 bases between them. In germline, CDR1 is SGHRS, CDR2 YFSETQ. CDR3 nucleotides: TGCGCCAGCAGCCCCACAGCACACTCTGGAAACACCATATATTTT. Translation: CASSPTAHSGNTIYF. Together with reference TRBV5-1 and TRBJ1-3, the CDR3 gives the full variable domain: KAGVTQTPRYLIKTRGQQVTLSCSPISGHRSVSWYQQTPGQGLQFLFEYFSETQRNKGNFPGRFSGRQFSNSRSEMNVSTLELGDSALYLCASSPTAHSGNTIYFGEGSWLTVV.

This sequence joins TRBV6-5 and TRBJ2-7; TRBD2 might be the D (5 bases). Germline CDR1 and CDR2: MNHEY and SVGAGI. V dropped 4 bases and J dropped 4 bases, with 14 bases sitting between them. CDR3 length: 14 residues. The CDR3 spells CASSSEGWAYEQYF. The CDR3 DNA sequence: TGTGCCAGCAGTTCTGAGGGATGGGCGTACGAGCAGTACTTC.

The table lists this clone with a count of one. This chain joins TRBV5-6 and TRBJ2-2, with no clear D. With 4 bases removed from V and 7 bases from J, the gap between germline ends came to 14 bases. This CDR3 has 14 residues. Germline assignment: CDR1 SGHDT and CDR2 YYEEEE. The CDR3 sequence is CASSRPIGGGELFF. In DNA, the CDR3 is TGTGCCAGCAGCCGCCCCATCGGTGGCGGGGAGCTGTTTTTT.

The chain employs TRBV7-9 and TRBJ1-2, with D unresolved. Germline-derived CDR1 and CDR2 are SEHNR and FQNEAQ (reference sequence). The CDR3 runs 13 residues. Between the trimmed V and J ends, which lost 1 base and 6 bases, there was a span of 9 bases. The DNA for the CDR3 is TGTGCCAGCAGCTTAGACACCGAGGATGGCTACACCTTC. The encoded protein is CASSLDTEDGYTF.

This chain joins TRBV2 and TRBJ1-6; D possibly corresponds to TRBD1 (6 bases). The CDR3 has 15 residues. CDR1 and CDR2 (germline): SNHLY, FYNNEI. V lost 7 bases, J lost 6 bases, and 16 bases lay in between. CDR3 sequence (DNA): TGTGCCAGCATGAACCGGGACACATTTAATTCACCCCTCCACTTT. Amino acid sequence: CASMNRDTFNSPLHF. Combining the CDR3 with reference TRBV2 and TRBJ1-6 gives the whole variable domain EPEVTQTPSHQVTQMGQEVILRCVPISNHLYFYWYRQILGQKVEFLVSFYNNEISEKSEIFDDQFSVERPDGSNFTLKIRSTKLEDSAMYFCASMNRDTFNSPLHFGNGTRLTVT.

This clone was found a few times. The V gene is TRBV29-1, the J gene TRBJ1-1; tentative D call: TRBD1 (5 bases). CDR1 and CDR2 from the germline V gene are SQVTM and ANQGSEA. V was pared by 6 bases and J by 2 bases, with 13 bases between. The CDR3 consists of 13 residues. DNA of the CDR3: TGCAGCGTGAGCGGGGGTTCAAACACTGAAGCTTTCTTT. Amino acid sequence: CSVSGGSNTEAFF.

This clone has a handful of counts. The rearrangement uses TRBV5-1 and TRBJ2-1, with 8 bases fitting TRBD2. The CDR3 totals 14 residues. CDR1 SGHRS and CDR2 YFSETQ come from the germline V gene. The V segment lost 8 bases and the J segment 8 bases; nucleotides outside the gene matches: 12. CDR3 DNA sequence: TGCGCCAGTTATAGCGGGATGCCTGGCGATGAGCAGTTCTTC. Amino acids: CASYSGMPGDEQFF.